This T cell receptor beta chain was identified in a study of T-cell reconstitution after alpha-beta-depleted transplantation in children. Unique molecular identifiers were used in preparing the TCRbeta library. TCRdb ran MiXCR on the PCR reads and lists one entry per CDR3 protein. The sample includes about 460,000 distinct CDR3 sequences, roughly 10% of them seen just once. Study-level findings and limits: Day-60 TCRbeta diversity that was high in some patients was derived from surviving recipient T cells and thymic progenitors. Among T cells one year after transplant, newly produced cells accounted for most counts and diversity. In patients about two months after transplant, alpha-beta T cells reportedly arose from several hundred expanded graft clones.

As regards this clonotype: Antigen specificity is unknown.

The clonotype was recovered from a child aged 2 to 9 with inherited bone marrow failure, due to receive a stem cell transplant. The sequencing here drew on PBMCs, taken before TCRalphabeta/CD19-depleted stem cell transplant.

The CDR3 sequence: CASSPSGTGKSSYNSPLHF. The CDR3 bases are TGCGCCAGCAGCCCGTCCGGGACAGGGAAGAGCTCCTATAATTCACCCCTCCACTTT. The V call is TRBV5-1, the J call TRBJ1-6; TRBD1 matches at 9 bases. Germline V gene data show CDR1 as SGHRS and CDR2 as YFSETQ. The CDR3 is 19 residues long. J was trimmed by 0 bases and V by 4 bases; bases with no gene match: 11.